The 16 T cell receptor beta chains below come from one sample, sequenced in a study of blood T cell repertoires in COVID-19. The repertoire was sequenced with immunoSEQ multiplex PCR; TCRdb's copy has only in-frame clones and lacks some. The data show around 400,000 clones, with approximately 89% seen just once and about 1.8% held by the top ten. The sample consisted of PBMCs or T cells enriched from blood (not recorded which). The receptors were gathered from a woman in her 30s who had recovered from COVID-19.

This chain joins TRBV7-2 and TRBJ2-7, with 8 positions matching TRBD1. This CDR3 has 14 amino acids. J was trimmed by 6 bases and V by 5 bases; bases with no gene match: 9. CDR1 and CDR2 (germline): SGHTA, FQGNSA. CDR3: CASSTRTGSTEQYF. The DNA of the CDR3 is TGTGCCAGCAGCACCAGGACAGGGTCAACCGAGCAGTACTTC.

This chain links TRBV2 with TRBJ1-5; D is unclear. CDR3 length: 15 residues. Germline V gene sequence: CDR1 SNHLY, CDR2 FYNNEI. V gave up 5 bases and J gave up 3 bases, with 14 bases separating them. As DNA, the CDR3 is TGTGCCAGCAGTTTTGACATCTTGAACAATCAGCCCCAGCATTTT. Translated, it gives CASSFDILNNQPQHF.

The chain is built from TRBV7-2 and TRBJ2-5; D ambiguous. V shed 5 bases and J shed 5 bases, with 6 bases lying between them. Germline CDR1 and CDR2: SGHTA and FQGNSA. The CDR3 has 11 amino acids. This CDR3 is CASSARETQYF. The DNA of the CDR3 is TGTGCCAGCAGCGCGAGGGAGACCCAGTACTTC.

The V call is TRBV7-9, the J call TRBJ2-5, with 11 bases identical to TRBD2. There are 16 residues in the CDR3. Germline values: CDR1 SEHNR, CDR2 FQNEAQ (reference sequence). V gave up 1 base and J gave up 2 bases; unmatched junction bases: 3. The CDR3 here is CASSLGRLAGQETQYF. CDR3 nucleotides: TGTGCCAGCAGCTTAGGGCGACTAGCGGGGCAAGAGACCCAGTACTTC.

CDR3 protein: CASSQYGARAFF. In DNA form, the CDR3 reads TGTGCCAGCAGCCAATATGGGGCACGAGCTTTCTTT. This chain links TRBV16 with TRBJ1-1, with a weak D call TRBD1 (5 bases). Germline V lookup: CDR1 KGHSY, CDR2 FQNENV. CDR3 size: 12 residues. The V end was cut by 1 base, the J end by 10 bases, with 10 bases between.

CDR3 protein: CAWSVGGETQYF. The CDR3 nucleotides are TGTGCCTGGAGTGTAGGGGGAGAGACCCAGTACTTC. The chain joins TRBV30 to TRBJ2-5; TRBD1 is a possible D gene (6 bases). This CDR3 has 12 amino acids. The germline gives CDR1 GTSNPN, CDR2 SVGIG (reference sequence). Trimming took off 0 bases at V and 4 bases at J, with 6 bases between the two ends.

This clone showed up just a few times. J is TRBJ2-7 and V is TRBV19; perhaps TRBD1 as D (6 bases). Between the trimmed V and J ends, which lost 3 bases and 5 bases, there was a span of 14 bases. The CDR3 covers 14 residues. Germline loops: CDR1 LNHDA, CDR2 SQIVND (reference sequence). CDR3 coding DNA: TGTGCCAGTAGTATCGCCGGACAGCGTAACGAGCAGTACTTC. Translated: CASSIAGQRNEQYF.

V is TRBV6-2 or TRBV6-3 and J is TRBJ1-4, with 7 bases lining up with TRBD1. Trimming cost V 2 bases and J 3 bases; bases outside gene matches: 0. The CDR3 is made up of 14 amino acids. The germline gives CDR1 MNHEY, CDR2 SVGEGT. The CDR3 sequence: CASSYQGANEKLFF. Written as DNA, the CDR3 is TGTGCCAGCAGTTACCAGGGGGCTAATGAAAAACTGTTTTTT.

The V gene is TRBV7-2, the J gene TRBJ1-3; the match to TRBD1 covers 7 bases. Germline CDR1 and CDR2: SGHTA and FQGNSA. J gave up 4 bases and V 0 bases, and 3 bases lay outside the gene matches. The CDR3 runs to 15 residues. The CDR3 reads CASSLAGTVGNTIYF. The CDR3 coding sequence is TGTGCCAGCAGCTTAGCGGGGACAGTAGGAAACACCATATATTTT. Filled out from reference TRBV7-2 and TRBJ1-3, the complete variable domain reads GAGVSQSPSNKVTEKGKDVELRCDPISGHTALYWYRQSLGQGLEFLIYFQGNSAPDKSGLPSDRFSAERTGGSVSTLTIQRTQQEDSAVYLCASSLAGTVGNTIYFGEGSWLTVV.

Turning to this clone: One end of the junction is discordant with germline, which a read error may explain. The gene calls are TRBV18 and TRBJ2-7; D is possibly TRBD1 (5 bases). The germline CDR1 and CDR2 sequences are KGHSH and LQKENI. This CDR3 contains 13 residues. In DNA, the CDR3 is TGTGCCAGCTCACCAGATCAAGGGGCGCGGTTAAACTTC. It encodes CASSPDQGARLNF.

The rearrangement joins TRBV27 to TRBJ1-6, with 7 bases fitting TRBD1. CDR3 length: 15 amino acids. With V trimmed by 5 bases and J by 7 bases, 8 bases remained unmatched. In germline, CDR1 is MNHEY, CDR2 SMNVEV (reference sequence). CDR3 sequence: CASSSRQGWNSPLHF. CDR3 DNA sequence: TGTGCCAGCAGTAGCCGACAGGGATGGAATTCACCCCTCCACTTT.

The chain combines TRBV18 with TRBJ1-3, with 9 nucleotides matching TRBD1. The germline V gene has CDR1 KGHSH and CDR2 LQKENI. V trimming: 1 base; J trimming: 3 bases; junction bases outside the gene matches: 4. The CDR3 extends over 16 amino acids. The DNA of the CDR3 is TGTGCCAGCTCACCACGGGACAGGGCCTTTGGAAACACCATATATTTT. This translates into CASSPRDRAFGNTIYF.

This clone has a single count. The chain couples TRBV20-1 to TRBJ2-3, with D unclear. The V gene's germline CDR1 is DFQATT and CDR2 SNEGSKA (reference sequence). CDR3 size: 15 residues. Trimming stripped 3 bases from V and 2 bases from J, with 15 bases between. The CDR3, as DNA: TGCAGTGCTAGTTTTAGAGCTCTCTACACAGATACGCAGTATTTT. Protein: CSASFRALYTDTQYF.

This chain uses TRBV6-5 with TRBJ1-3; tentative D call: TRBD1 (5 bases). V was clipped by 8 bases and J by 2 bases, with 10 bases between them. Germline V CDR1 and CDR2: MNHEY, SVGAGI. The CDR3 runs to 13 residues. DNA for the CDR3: TGTGCCAGCCGGGAGGGACCTGGAAACACCATATATTTT. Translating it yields CASREGPGNTIYF.

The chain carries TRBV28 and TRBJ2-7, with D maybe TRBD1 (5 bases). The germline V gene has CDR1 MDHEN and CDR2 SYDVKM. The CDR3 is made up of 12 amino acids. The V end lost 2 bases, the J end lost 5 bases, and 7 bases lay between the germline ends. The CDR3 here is CASSLRGHEQYF. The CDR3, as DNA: TGTGCCAGCAGTTTAAGGGGCCACGAGCAGTACTTC.

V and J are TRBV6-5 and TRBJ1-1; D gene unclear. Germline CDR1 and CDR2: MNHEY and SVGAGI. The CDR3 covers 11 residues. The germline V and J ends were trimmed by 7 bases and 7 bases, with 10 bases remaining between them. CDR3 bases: TGTGCCAGCAAGGTCGCGGGTGAAGCTTTCTTT. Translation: CASKVAGEAFF.